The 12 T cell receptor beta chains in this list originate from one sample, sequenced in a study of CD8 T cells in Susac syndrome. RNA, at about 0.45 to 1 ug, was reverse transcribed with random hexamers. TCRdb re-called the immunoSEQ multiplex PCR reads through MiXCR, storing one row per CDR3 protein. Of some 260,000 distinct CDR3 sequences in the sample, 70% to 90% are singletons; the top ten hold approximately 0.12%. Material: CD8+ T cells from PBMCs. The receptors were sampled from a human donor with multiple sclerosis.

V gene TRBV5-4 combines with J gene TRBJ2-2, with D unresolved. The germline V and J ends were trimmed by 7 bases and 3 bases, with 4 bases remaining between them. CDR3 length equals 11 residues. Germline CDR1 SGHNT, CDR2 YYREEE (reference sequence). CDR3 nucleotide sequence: TGTGCCAGCCTACACACCGGGGAGCTGTTTTTT. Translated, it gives CASLHTGELFF.

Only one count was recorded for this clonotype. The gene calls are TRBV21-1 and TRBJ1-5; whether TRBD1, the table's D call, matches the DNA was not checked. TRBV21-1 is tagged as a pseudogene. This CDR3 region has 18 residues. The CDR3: CASSTPTGHRYSNQPQHF. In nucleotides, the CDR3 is TGTGCCAGCAGCACCCCCACCGGACACCGGTATAGCAATCAGCCCCAGCATTTT.

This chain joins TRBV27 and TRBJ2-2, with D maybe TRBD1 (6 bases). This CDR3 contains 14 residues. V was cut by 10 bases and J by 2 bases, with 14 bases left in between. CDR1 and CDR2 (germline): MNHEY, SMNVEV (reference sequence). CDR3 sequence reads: CAIAHRDNTGELFF. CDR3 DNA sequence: TGTGCCATTGCACACAGGGATAACACCGGGGAGCTGTTTTTT.

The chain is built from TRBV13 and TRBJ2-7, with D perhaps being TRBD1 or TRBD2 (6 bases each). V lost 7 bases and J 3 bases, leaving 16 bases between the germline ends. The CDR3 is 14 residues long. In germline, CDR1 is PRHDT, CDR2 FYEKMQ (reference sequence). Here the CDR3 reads CASKVRGGGYEQYF. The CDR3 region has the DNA TGTGCCAGCAAGGTCAGGGGAGGAGGCTACGAGCAGTACTTC. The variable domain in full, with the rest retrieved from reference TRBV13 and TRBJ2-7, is AAGVIQSPRHLIKEKRETATLKCYPIPRHDTVYWYQQGPGQDPQFLISFYEKMQSDKGSIPDRFSAQQFSDYHSELNMSSLELGDSALYFCASKVRGGGYEQYFGPGTRLTVT.

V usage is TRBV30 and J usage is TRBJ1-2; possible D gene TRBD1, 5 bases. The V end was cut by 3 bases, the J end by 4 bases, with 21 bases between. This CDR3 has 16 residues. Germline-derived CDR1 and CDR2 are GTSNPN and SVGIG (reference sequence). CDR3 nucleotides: TGTGCCTGGAGCGTTAGAAAAGGGACGGGGTCCTATGGCTACACCTTC. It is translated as CAWSVRKGTGSYGYTF.

As DNA, the CDR3 is TGTGCCAGCAGCCTGATAGGTGTCTCCGGGGAGCTGTTTTTT. The encoded protein is CASSLIGVSGELFF. The chain combines TRBV3-1 with TRBJ2-2; D unclear. Per germline, CDR1 LGHDT and CDR2 YNNKEL (reference sequence). The CDR3 consists of 14 residues. V dropped 4 bases and J dropped 6 bases, with 12 bases sitting between them. Supplemented by reference TRBV3-1 and TRBJ2-2, the full variable domain reads DTAVSQTPKYLVTQMGNDKSIKCEQNLGHDTMYWYKQDSKKFLKIMFSYNNKELIINETVPNRFSPKSPDKAHLNLHINSLELGDSAVYFCASSLIGVSGELFFGEGSRLTVL.

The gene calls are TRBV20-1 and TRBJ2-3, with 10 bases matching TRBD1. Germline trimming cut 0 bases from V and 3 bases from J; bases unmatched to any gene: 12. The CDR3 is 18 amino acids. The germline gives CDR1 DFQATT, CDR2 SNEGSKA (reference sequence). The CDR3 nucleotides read TGCAGTGCTAGAGATTACGCCGAGGACAGGGGGTTAACAGATACGCAGTATTTT. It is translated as CSARDYAEDRGLTDTQYF.

In DNA, the CDR3 is TGTGCCTGGAGTGTGTTTGGTCCAGGGACGGAGAACACTGAAGCTTTCTTT. It specifies CAWSVFGPGTENTEAFF. The chain employs TRBV30 and TRBJ1-1; perhaps TRBD1 as D (5 bases). The CDR3 is 17 amino acids. Trimming shortened V by 0 bases and J by 1 base, and 18 bases separated the two germline ends. Looked up from germline, CDR1 is GTSNPN and CDR2 is SVGIG (reference sequence).

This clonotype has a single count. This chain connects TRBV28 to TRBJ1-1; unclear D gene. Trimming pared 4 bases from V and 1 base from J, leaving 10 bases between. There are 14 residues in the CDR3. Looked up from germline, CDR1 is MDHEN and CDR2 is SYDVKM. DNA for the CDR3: TGTGCCAGCAGTTACCCAGACTGGAACACTGAAGCTTTCTTT. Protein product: CASSYPDWNTEAFF.

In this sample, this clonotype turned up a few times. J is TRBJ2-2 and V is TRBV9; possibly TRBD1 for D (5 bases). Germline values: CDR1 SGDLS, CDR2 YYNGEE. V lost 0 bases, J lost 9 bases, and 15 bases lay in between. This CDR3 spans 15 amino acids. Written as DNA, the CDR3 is TGTGCCAGCAGCGTAGGGGCAGGGATAACCAGGGAGCTGTTTTTT. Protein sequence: CASSVGAGITRELFF.

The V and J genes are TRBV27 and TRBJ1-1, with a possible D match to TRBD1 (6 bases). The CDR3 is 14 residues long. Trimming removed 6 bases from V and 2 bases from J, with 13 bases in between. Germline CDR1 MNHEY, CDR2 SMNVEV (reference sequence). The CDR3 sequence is CASSRGQSNTEAFF. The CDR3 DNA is TGTGCCAGCAGCCGAGGACAGTCAAACACTGAAGCTTTCTTT.

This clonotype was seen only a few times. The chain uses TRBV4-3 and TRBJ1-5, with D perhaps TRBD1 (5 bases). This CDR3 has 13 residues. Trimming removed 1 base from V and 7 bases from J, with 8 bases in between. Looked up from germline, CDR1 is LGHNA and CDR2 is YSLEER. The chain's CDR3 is CASSQGGRQPQHF. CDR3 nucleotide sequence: TGCGCCAGCAGCCAAGGGGGCCGGCAGCCCCAGCATTTT.